This TCR beta chain appears in the sequencing data of a study of T cells after yellow fever vaccination. Universal primer sites and UMIs were introduced during 5'RACE template-switching synthesis of TCR cDNA. TCRdb recomputed calls from the 5' RACE reads with MiXCR, one row per CDR3 protein. Altogether hundreds of thousands of distinct CDR3 sequences are present, less than 20% being singletons, with the ten largest covering roughly a sixth. A few counts support this clonotype. This CDR3 has 16 amino acids. The germline V gene has CDR1 LGHNA and CDR2 YNFKEQ. The V gene lost 1 base and the J gene lost 4 bases, with 11 bases spanning the gap.

The J gene is TRBJ2-6, the V gene TRBV4-2; weak D call: TRBD2 (5 bases). The receptor comes from a man in his late teens or twenties who received the YFV17D yellow fever vaccine. Here the sequenced sample was PBMCs, taken 5 days after the first yellow fever vaccination. The CDR3 spells CASSQVSGSGANVLTF. CDR3 bases: TGTGCCAGCAGCCAAGTTTCGGGGTCAGGGGCCAACGTCCTGACTTTC.